This entry features one T cell receptor beta chain sequence. This CDR3 contains 9 residues. Deletions cut 2 bases from V and 9 bases from J, with 3 bases between. CDR1 is SGHDT, CDR2 YYEEEE, per germline. Original analysis: Using reference gene primer amplification, nucleated cell counts were estimated. Sequenced by immunoSEQ multiplex PCR; TCRdb stores in-frame clones only, minus some. V and J calls and clone size come straight from that table; D and trimming were deduced from the DNA. This sample has 100,000 to 150,000 clones; more than 85% occur once, and the top ten carry about 4.4%. Enrolled during active infection, Seattle patients were then followed longitudinally. This sample stems from a study of blood T cell repertoires in COVID-19. Study details: Nucleic acid was either cDNA or gDNA, and it came from T cells, B-cell-depleted T cells, or PBMCs.

The chain couples TRBV5-6 to TRBJ2-7; D not certain. The receptor was derived from a man in his sixties with COVID-19, enrolled during active disease. The material sequenced was peripheral blood. The CDR3 coding sequence is TGTGCCAGCAGCTTCTGGCAGTACTTC. It specifies CASSFWQYF. The full variable domain, in which reference TRBV5-6 and TRBJ2-7 provide the parts outside the CDR3, is DAGVTQSPTHLIKTRGQQVTLRCSPKSGHDTVSWYQQALGQGPQFIFQYYEEEERQRGNFPDRFSGHQFPNYSSELNVNALLLGDSALYLCASSFWQYFGPGTRLTVT.